Here is one T cell receptor beta chain with its context. Its antigen is still unknown. This sample is part of a study of cytomegalovirus exposure and HLA in healthy donors. About the research overall: Genotyping of some 390 donors showed that 65% to 90% belonged to the Caucasian-associated ancestry cluster. Findings and caveats of the study: Specificity of three CMV-associated chains for CMV antigens was verified in vitro.

The primer mix had 60 Vbeta and 13 Jbeta primers. Here immunoSEQ multiplex PCR was the method, and the copy in TCRdb shows in-frame clones only, minus some. The repertoire holds 100,000 to 150,000 clones, with 81% as singletons. This CDR3 has 16 amino acids. J is TRBJ1-6 and V is TRBV21-1; TRBD1, as called in the table, went unchecked against the DNA. TRBV21-1 is marked as a pseudogene. Material: PBMCs. This TCR was recovered from a man aged 18 to 29 in good health and CMV-seropositive. CDR3 region: CASSKALQGVASPLHF. The CDR3 DNA follows: TGTGCCAGCAGCAAAGCGCTCCAGGGCGTCGCTTCACCCCTCCACTTT.